What follows are 10 T cell receptor beta chains derived from one specimen sequenced in a study of shared clonotypes between healthy human individuals. Produced via immunoSEQ multiplex PCR; TCRdb's table is partial and in-frame only. Here the sample spans about 690,000 clones, around 91% being singletons. The sequenced material came from memory CD8+ T cells from PBMCs. Documented subset: CD45RO+ cells pooled with CCR7-negative TemRA cells. The receptors shown here come from a man in his late teens or twenties in good health. Some clones in this sample may be carry-over from other donors' samples.

This clone showed up just a few times. This chain links TRBV13 with TRBJ1-2; TRBD1 is a possible D gene (5 bases). Trimming shortened V by 0 bases and J by 7 bases, and 9 bases separated the two germline ends. CDR3 size: 13 residues. Germline loops: CDR1 PRHDT, CDR2 FYEKMQ (reference sequence). The CDR3 reads CASSLGLRGGYTF. The CDR3 coding sequence is TGTGCCAGCAGCTTAGGCCTAAGGGGTGGCTACACCTTC. Using reference TRBV13 and TRBJ1-2 for the parts outside the CDR3, the full variable domain is AAGVIQSPRHLIKEKRETATLKCYPIPRHDTVYWYQQGPGQDPQFLISFYEKMQSDKGSIPDRFSAQQFSDYHSELNMSSLELGDSALYFCASSLGLRGGYTFGSGTRLTVV.

The chain joins TRBV11-2 to TRBJ2-1; TRBD2 matches at 9 bases. The trim removed 7 bases at V and 5 bases at J, leaving 18 bases unmatched. Germline V gene lookup returns CDR1 SGHAT and CDR2 FQNNGV. There are 18 residues in the CDR3. The CDR3 DNA is TGTGCCAGCACCGAGATCGGGGCGTCTAGCGGGGAAAACAATGAGCAGTTCTTC. Encoded protein: CASTEIGASSGENNEQFF.

The V and J genes are TRBV27 and TRBJ1-5; a weak D match, TRBD1 (6 bases). Trimming cost V 2 bases and J 2 bases, with 10 bases left between them. Germline CDR1 MNHEY, CDR2 SMNVEV (reference sequence). This CDR3 has 15 residues. CDR3 DNA sequence: TGTGCCAGCAGTTTAGGGGGGCTGGGCAATCAGCCCCAGCATTTT. It encodes CASSLGGLGNQPQHF.

Turning to this clone: Within the sample, other DNA sequences also encode this same CDR3. This chain joins TRBV27 and TRBJ2-5; D is unclear. The V gene lost 2 bases and the J gene lost 5 bases, with 6 bases spanning the gap. This CDR3 has 12 amino acids. The germline V gene encodes CDR1 MNHEY and CDR2 SMNVEV (reference sequence). The CDR3 DNA follows: TGTGCCAGCAGTTTAAGTGGGGAGACCCAGTACTTC. It translates to CASSLSGETQYF.

The CDR3 DNA follows: TGTGCCAGCAGTTTATCGAGGATGAACACTGAAGCTTTCTTT. Translating gives CASSLSRMNTEAFF. The V gene is TRBV27, the J gene TRBJ1-1; D is unresolved. Germline lookup yields CDR1 MNHEY and CDR2 SMNVEV (reference sequence). V was shortened by 0 bases and J by 0 bases, with 5 bases between the two germline ends. The CDR3 loop spans 14 amino acids.

The genes are TRBV5-1 and TRBJ1-3, with a possible D match to TRBD1 (6 bases). Per the germline V gene, CDR1 is SGHRS and CDR2 is YFSETQ. Trimming pared 4 bases from V and 3 bases from J, leaving 11 bases between. The CDR3 is made up of 14 amino acids. Here the CDR3 DNA reads TGCGCCAGCAGCCCTAACAGGGATGGAAACACCATATATTTT. Residues: CASSPNRDGNTIYF.

The CDR3 DNA sequence: TGTGCCAGCAGCGCAACGACAGCCAAATTTGTTATGAACACTGAAGCTTTCTTT. This gives the protein CASSATTAKFVMNTEAFF. This sequence joins TRBV9 and TRBJ1-1; D is possibly TRBD1 (5 bases). CDR3 length: 18 residues. V gave up 3 bases and J gave up 0 bases, with 21 bases separating them. Germline CDR1 and CDR2: SGDLS and YYNGEE.

The rearrangement uses TRBV27 and TRBJ2-3; the D gene could be TRBD1 or TRBD2 (6 bases each). Trimming left V 6 bases short and J 4 bases short, with 14 bases between. The CDR3 loop spans 14 amino acids. CDR1 is MNHEY, CDR2 SMNVEV, per germline (reference sequence). CDR3: CASRAIRGADTQYF. CDR3 in DNA: TGTGCCAGCAGGGCCATTAGGGGGGCAGATACGCAGTATTTT.

The CDR3 reads CASSSSLAGSSYEQYF. In DNA, the CDR3 is TGTGCCAGCAGCTCTTCTCTGGCGGGAAGCTCCTACGAGCAGTACTTC. This rearrangement joins TRBV7-9 to TRBJ2-7; maybe TRBD2 (6 bases). Germline V gene data show CDR1 as SEHNR and CDR2 as FQNEAQ (reference sequence). The CDR3 runs 16 residues. The V and J ends lost 4 bases and 0 bases respectively, with 16 bases between them.

This chain connects TRBV7-9 to TRBJ2-7; 7 bases agree with TRBD1. V lost 6 bases and J lost 2; bases outside the gene matches: 10. The CDR3 is made up of 15 amino acids. Looked up from germline, CDR1 is SEHNR and CDR2 is FQNEAQ (reference sequence). The CDR3 DNA follows: TGTGCCAGCAGTTACCAGAGGGGACAGACCTACGAGCAGTACTTC. Translation: CASSYQRGQTYEQYF.